What follows are 22 T cell receptor beta chains derived from one specimen sequenced in a study of glioma-infiltrating T cells after dendritic cell vaccination (dated by TCRdb to about 2016). Libraries were prepared through the immunoSEQ multiplex PCR assay. Entries here come from immuneACCESS through TCRdb and include only in-frame sequences with V and J called. Some clones fail to appear in such tables; in the studies checked, an unresolved V gene covers under half of the shortfall, and the cause of the remainder is unknown. The table for this sample lists fewer than 50,000 clones; 85% of them were counted only once. The ten largest clonotypes hold over 10% of the sample. Sequencing was performed on blood, taken before dendritic cell vaccination. The receptors derive from a human donor with glioblastoma.

The V call is TRBV5-1, the J call TRBJ1-6; 7 bases are shared with TRBD1. The V and J ends lost 0 bases and 6 bases, in that order; junction bases with no gene match: 3. The CDR3 contains 15 residues. Germline V gene data show CDR1 as SGHRS and CDR2 as YFSETQ. The CDR3 loop is CASSLVQGSNSPLHF. The CDR3 coding sequence is TGCGCCAGCAGCTTGGTACAGGGGAGTAATTCACCCCTCCACTTT.

This clone has more than one count but fewer than ten. This CDR3 reads CASSLSGGASEQYF. CDR3 nucleotides: TGTGCCAGCAGTCTTAGCGGGGGGGCCTCCGAGCAGTACTTC. The J gene is TRBJ2-7, the V gene TRBV11-2, with 11 bases fitting TRBD2. Germline loops: CDR1 SGHAT, CDR2 FQNNGV. CDR3 length: 14 amino acids. The V and J ends lost 6 bases and 6 bases, in that order; junction bases with no gene match: 7.

The chain uses TRBV18 and TRBJ1-4; D remains unclear. This CDR3 is built from 15 residues. V lost 3 bases to trimming and J lost 0 bases, with 8 bases between them. Germline assignment: CDR1 KGHSH and CDR2 LQKENI. CDR3 loop: CASSPRASTNEKLFF. The CDR3, as DNA: TGTGCCAGCTCACCGCGGGCCTCAACTAATGAAAAACTGTTTTTT.

This chain joins TRBV27 and TRBJ1-1, with 11 bases that match TRBD1. This CDR3 has 13 amino acids. V was clipped by 8 bases and J by 8 bases; unmatched bases: 7. CDR1 and CDR2 (germline): MNHEY, SMNVEV (reference sequence). The CDR3 DNA sequence: TGTGCCAGCTCGCCTGGGACAGGGGGAGAAGCTTTCTTT. Encoded protein: CASSPGTGGEAFF.

The rearrangement joins TRBV5-1 to TRBJ2-1, with 9 bases identical to TRBD2. This CDR3 comprises 15 residues. Germline-derived CDR1 and CDR2 are SGHRS and YFSETQ. Germline trimming cut 1 base from V and 3 bases from J; bases unmatched to any gene: 2. This CDR3 is CASSLRREGYNEQFF. For the CDR3, the DNA is TGCGCCAGCAGCTTGAGGCGGGAGGGCTACAATGAGCAGTTCTTC.

The chain links TRBV6-5 to TRBJ2-3; TRBD2 aligns across 7 bases. The CDR3 contains 16 residues. Germline V CDR1 and CDR2: MNHEY, SVGAGI. The V gene end was trimmed by 4 bases and the J gene end by 1 base; junction bases not matched to a gene: 8. CDR3 protein: CASSSWGGVRTDTQYF. In DNA, the CDR3 is TGTGCCAGCAGTTCCTGGGGGGGGGTCCGCACAGATACGCAGTATTTT.

The V call is TRBV7-9, the J call TRBJ2-1; 11 bases match TRBD2. The germline gives CDR1 SEHNR, CDR2 FQNEAQ (reference sequence). J gave up 6 bases and V 2 bases, and 9 bases lay outside the gene matches. The CDR3 is made up of 17 amino acids. CDR3 DNA: TGTGCCAGCAGCTTAAGAGGGATAGCGGGAGGGCCCAATGAGCAGTTCTTC. Translated: CASSLRGIAGGPNEQFF. The full variable domain, in which reference TRBV7-9 and TRBJ2-1 provide the parts outside the CDR3, is DTGVSQNPRHKITKRGQNVTFRCDPISEHNRLYWYRQTLGQGPEFLTYFQNEAQLEKSRLLSDRFSAERPKGSFSTLEIQRTEQGDSAMYLCASSLRGIAGGPNEQFFGPGTRLTVL.

The V gene is TRBV10-2, the J gene TRBJ2-7; TRBD1 is a possible D gene (5 bases). CDR3 length equals 15 residues. Germline CDR1 WSHSY, CDR2 SAAADI. Between the trimmed V and J ends, which lost 7 bases and 5 bases, there was a span of 21 bases. The CDR3 sequence: CASKGSGAIGDEQYF. The CDR3 bases are TGCGCCAGCAAGGGGTCCGGAGCGATTGGGGACGAGCAGTACTTC.

This chain uses TRBV6-5 with TRBJ1-5, with D maybe TRBD1 (6 bases). CDR1 MNHEY and CDR2 SVGAGI come from the germline V gene. Trimming removed 2 bases from V and 5 bases from J, with 13 bases in between. The CDR3 has 15 amino acids. The CDR3 region is CASSYTGAGDQPQHF. Written as DNA, the CDR3 is TGTGCCAGCAGTTACACCGGAGCAGGGGATCAGCCCCAGCATTTT.

The chain combines TRBV19 with TRBJ2-1; D is perhaps TRBD2 (5 bases). The germline V gene has CDR1 LNHDA and CDR2 SQIVND (reference sequence). Between the trimmed V and J ends, which lost 6 bases and 0 bases, there was a span of 9 bases. The CDR3 length is 14 residues. The CDR3 loop is CASRTGSSYNEQFF. CDR3 nucleotides: TGTGCCAGTAGGACTGGGAGCTCCTACAATGAGCAGTTCTTC.

About this clone: One junction end disagrees with the germline gene, perhaps due to a read error. The sample holds other DNA sequences that translate to the same CDR3. The V gene is TRBV15, the J gene TRBJ1-6; 7 nucleotides line up with TRBD1. Germline loops: CDR1 LNHNV, CDR2 YYDKDF (reference sequence). The CDR3 consists of 15 residues. CDR3: CATSRLTGVDSPLHF. CDR3 nucleotides: TGTGCCACCAGCAGATTAACAGGGGTAGATTCCCCCCTCCACTTT.

This clone was counted between two and nine times. Here the CDR3 DNA reads TGCGCCAGCAGCTTTCTTCGGGTCGGGGATACGCAGTATTTT. As protein: CASSFLRVGDTQYF. The rearrangement uses TRBV5-1 and TRBJ2-3; D not resolved. Between the trimmed V and J ends, which lost 2 bases and 6 bases, there was a span of 13 bases. CDR1 is SGHRS and CDR2 is YFSETQ in the germline V gene. The CDR3 spans 14 residues. Full variable domain (rest looked up from reference TRBV5-1 and TRBJ2-3): KAGVTQTPRYLIKTRGQQVTLSCSPISGHRSVSWYQQTPGQGLQFLFEYFSETQRNKGNFPGRFSGRQFSNSRSEMNVSTLELGDSALYLCASSFLRVGDTQYFGPGTRLTVL.

The chain joins TRBV29-1 to TRBJ2-6; D perhaps matches TRBD2 (6 bases). V lost 3 bases, J lost 2 bases, and 11 bases lay in between. Per germline, CDR1 SQVTM and CDR2 ANQGSEA. There are 15 residues in the CDR3. CDR3 nucleotides: TGCAGCGTTGACGGGGGATCTCCTGGGGCCAACGTCCTGACTTTC. This codes for CSVDGGSPGANVLTF.

This chain links TRBV18 with TRBJ2-5; the D gene is possibly TRBD2 (6 bases). This CDR3 comprises 15 residues. CDR1 is KGHSH and CDR2 is LQKENI in the germline V gene. Trimming removed 3 bases at V and 0 bases at J, with 11 bases between. CDR3 sequence: CASSPGGIYQETQYF. Written as DNA, the CDR3 is TGTGCCAGCTCACCGGGCGGGATATACCAAGAGACCCAGTACTTC.

This chain joins TRBV9 and TRBJ1-2; D perhaps matches TRBD1 (6 bases). The V end was cut by 0 bases, the J end by 7 bases, with 16 bases between. This CDR3 contains 15 residues. Germline V gene lookup returns CDR1 SGDLS and CDR2 YYNGEE. The CDR3 sequence is CASSVARGGASGYTF. The CDR3 DNA reads as TGTGCCAGCAGCGTAGCTCGGGGGGGCGCGAGTGGCTACACCTTC.

The chain has TRBV30 and TRBJ2-7, with D perhaps TRBD2 (6 bases). Trimming stripped 3 bases from V and 2 bases from J, with 17 bases between. This CDR3 has 15 residues. In germline, CDR1 is GTSNPN, CDR2 SVGIG (reference sequence). The CDR3 sequence is CAWSGGLISPYEQYF. The CDR3 region has the DNA TGTGCCTGGAGCGGGGGTTTAATCTCCCCCTACGAGCAGTACTTC.

This clone was seen just once. V is TRBV5-1 and J is TRBJ2-2; D may be TRBD1 (5 bases). Germline values: CDR1 SGHRS, CDR2 YFSETQ. This CDR3 is built from 16 residues. V was pared by 1 base and J by 1 base, with 11 bases between. The CDR3 loop reads CASSLSDSLNTGELFF. CDR3 nucleotides: TGCGCCAGCAGCTTGAGCGACAGTTTGAACACCGGGGAGCTGTTTTTT. Looking up the rest from reference TRBV5-1 and TRBJ2-2 gives the full variable domain: KAGVTQTPRYLIKTRGQQVTLSCSPISGHRSVSWYQQTPGQGLQFLFEYFSETQRNKGNFPGRFSGRQFSNSRSEMNVSTLELGDSALYLCASSLSDSLNTGELFFGEGSRLTVL.

V usage is TRBV4-2 and J usage is TRBJ1-3, with D tentatively TRBD1 (6 bases). This CDR3 is built from 16 residues. Germline lookup yields CDR1 LGHNA and CDR2 YNFKEQ. Trimming took off 1 base at V and 1 base at J, with 11 bases between the two ends. CDR3 bases: TGTGCCAGCAGCCAAGGACCCACAGGGTCTGGAAACACCATATATTTT. This gives the protein CASSQGPTGSGNTIYF.

The chain recombines TRBV19 with TRBJ2-6; 12 bases fit TRBD2. The CDR3 runs 20 residues. The V and J ends lost 7 bases and 0 bases, in that order; junction bases with no gene match: 13. Germline V gene lookup returns CDR1 LNHDA and CDR2 SQIVND (reference sequence). The CDR3 loop is CASMKSLGLAGSSGANVLTF. The CDR3 region has the DNA TGTGCCAGTATGAAGAGCCTAGGACTAGCGGGAAGCTCTGGGGCCAACGTCCTGACTTTC.

J is TRBJ1-1 and V is TRBV27; the match to TRBD1 covers 8 bases. V lost 5 bases, J lost 3 bases, and 5 bases stayed unmatched. Per germline, CDR1 MNHEY and CDR2 SMNVEV (reference sequence). The CDR3 extends over 14 amino acids. CDR3 nucleotides: TGTGCCAGCAGTACAGGGGGTACGTACACTGAAGCTTTCTTT. As protein: CASSTGGTYTEAFF.

This clone appeared a few times. J is TRBJ1-2 and V is TRBV11-1; D gene ambiguous. The CDR3 contains 12 residues. Germline CDR1 is SGHAT and CDR2 is FQDESV (reference sequence). The V end lost 5 bases, the J end lost 6 bases, and 10 bases lay between the germline ends. CDR3 sequence reads: CASSLGRDGYTF. CDR3 DNA sequence: TGTGCCAGCAGCCTAGGACGGGATGGCTACACCTTC.

The chain uses TRBV25-1 and TRBJ1-4, with TRBD1 identical over 7 bases. The germline CDR1 and CDR2 sequences are MGHDK and SYGVNS. V dropped 6 bases and J dropped 1; count of bases not matched to a gene: 8. The CDR3 consists of 16 residues. Here the CDR3 DNA reads TGTGCCAGCAGAGACCAAACAGGGGAAACTAATGAAAAACTGTTTTTT. Translating gives CASRDQTGETNEKLFF.